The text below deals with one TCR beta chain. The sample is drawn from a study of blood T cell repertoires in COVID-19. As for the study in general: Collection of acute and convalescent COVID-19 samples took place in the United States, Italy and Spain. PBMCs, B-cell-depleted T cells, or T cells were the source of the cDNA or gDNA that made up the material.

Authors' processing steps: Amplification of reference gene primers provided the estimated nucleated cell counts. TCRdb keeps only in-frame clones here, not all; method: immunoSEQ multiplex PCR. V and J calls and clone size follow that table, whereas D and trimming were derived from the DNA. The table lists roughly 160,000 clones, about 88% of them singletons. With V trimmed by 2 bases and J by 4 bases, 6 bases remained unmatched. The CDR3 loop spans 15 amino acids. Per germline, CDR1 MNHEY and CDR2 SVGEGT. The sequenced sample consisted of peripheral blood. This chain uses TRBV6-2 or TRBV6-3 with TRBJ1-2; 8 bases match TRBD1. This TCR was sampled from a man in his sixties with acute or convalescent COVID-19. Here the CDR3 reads CASSYGDRGGYGYTF. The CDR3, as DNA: TGTGCCAGCAGTTACGGAGACAGGGGCGGCTATGGCTACACCTTC.